This TCR beta chain was sequenced during a study of human T cells and chemical hapten exposure. One entry per CDR3 protein results from TCRdb running MiXCR on the RACE reads. The top ten hold 2.5% to 3% of the sample, which has approximately 79,000 distinct CDR3 sequences, roughly 8.5% seen once. Documented time point: pre-sensitization, week 0. Treatment reported: therapeutic diphenylcyclopropenone sensitization with weekly scalp DPC. Specimen: whole blood, collected in connection with sensitization to the hapten diphenylcyclopropenone (DPC). The sequence derives from a middle-aged man with alopecia areata. Some clones in this sample may be carry-over from other donors' samples.

The CDR3 sequence is CSVAKGYAERNQETQYF. CDR3 DNA: TGCAGCGTTGCAAAAGGATACGCCGAGAGGAATCAAGAGACCCAGTACTTC. The rearrangement uses TRBV29-1 and TRBJ2-5; the D is unclear. V was cut by 4 bases and J by 2 bases, with 23 bases left in between. This CDR3 is 17 amino acids long. Germline loops: CDR1 SQVTM, CDR2 ANQGSEA.